The rows below give T cell receptor beta chains drawn from one sample of a study of T cell responses to AZD1222 COVID-19 vaccine. The protocol was immunoSEQ multiplex PCR, while the TCRdb copy is restricted to in-frame clones and leaves out a portion. The sample contains 84,000 or so clones, over 70% of which appear only once. The starting material was peripheral blood, obtained on day 0 of AZD1222 vaccination. These receptors were taken from an adult in good health. The CDR3 runs from the conserved cysteine through the conserved F or W. The D gene is left open where the match is weak. A clone size is listed for some rows: how often the clone was seen (once, few, many), or a class if it is expanded.

clone_size	v_call	d_call	j_call	cdr3_nt	cdr3_aa
.	TRBV5-1	TRBD2	TRBJ2-7	TGCGCCAGCAGCTCCGTCGGGAGGACGTACGAGCAGTACTTC	CASSSVGRTYEQYF
.	TRBV24-1	TRBD1	TRBJ1-2	TGTGCCACCAGTTCGTCCGGGACAGCACTAAACTATGGCTACACCTTC	CATSSSGTALNYGYTF
.	TRBV19	.	TRBJ1-5	TGTGCCAGCGCTGGTCGCAATCAGCCCCAGCATTTT	CASAGRNQPQHF
once	TRBV30	.	TRBJ2-4	TGTGCCTGGACGACAGGGAGGGAAAACATTCAGTACTTC	CAWTTGRENIQYF
.	TRBV19	.	TRBJ1-4	TGTGCCAGTAGAGATGCCCGGGGATCCTGGGGAAAACTGTTTTTT	CASRDARGSWGKLFF
once	TRBV4-1	TRBD2	TRBJ2-7	TGCGCCAGCAGCCATTTCCCGGGACTAGCGGGACCCGAGCAGTACTTC	CASSHFPGLAGPEQYF
.	TRBV15	.	TRBJ2-2	TGTGCCACCAGCCGCCCCGGGGAGACCGGGGAGCTGTTTTTT	CATSRPGETGELFF
.	TRBV3-1/TRBV3-2	TRBD2	TRBJ2-2	TGTGCCAGCAGCCAATCTAGCGGGAGTCCCGGGGAGCTGTTTTTT	CASSQSSGSPGELFF
.	TRBV5-1	.	TRBJ1-5	TGCGCCAGCAGCTTGGGGGCGGGGAATAGCAATCAGCCCCAGCATTTT	CASSLGAGNSNQPQHF
once	TRBV6-5	.	TRBJ1-1	TGTGCCAGCAGTTCAGGGTTTGAAGCTTTCTTT	CASSSGFEAFF
.	TRBV28	TRBD1	TRBJ2-1	TGTGCCAGCACCCCTCAGGGGGAACGGAACAATGAGCAGTTCTTC	CASTPQGERNNEQFF
.	TRBV5-1	.	TRBJ2-3	TGCGCCAGCAGCTTAGGGAAAGTTAGCGGCCTCACAGATACGCAGTATTTT	CASSLGKVSGLTDTQYF
.	TRBV16	TRBD1	TRBJ1-2	TGTGCCAGCACTGGGACAGGTTCCTATGGCTACACCTTC	CASTGTGSYGYTF
.	TRBV7-9	.	TRBJ2-7	TGTGCCAGCAGCTTAGGGGTGGCCGGAACCTCCCTATACGAGCAGTACTTC	CASSLGVAGTSLYEQYF
.	TRBV7-9	.	TRBJ1-5	TGTGCCAGCAGCCCGAGTGGGGGGGCAAGACAGCCCCAGCATTTT	CASSPSGGARQPQHF
.	TRBV2	TRBD1	TRBJ2-7	TGTGCCAGCAGAGGCCGGGACAGCTCCTACGAGCAGTACTTC	CASRGRDSSYEQYF
.	TRBV28	.	TRBJ2-7	TGTGCCAGCAGTTTGGGTAGGGCGTATACCAGCTCCTACGAGCAGTACTTC	CASSLGRAYTSSYEQYF
.	TRBV15	.	TRBJ1-6	TGTGCCACCAGCACCGGGAGGAATTCACCCCTCCACTTT	CATSTGRNSPLHF
.	TRBV2	.	TRBJ2-6	TGTGCCAGCAGCCCACCCTCTGGGGCCAACGTCCTGACTTTC	CASSPPSGANVLTF
once	TRBV7-3	.	TRBJ1-4	TGTGCCAGCAGCTTAACAAGGGACACAGCTAATGAAAAACTGTTTTTT	CASSLTRDTANEKLFF
.	TRBV4-1	.	TRBJ1-2	TGCGCCAGCAGCCCCTCGGTGGACTATGGCTACACCTTC	CASSPSVDYGYTF
.	TRBV20-1	.	TRBJ1-6	TGCAGTGCTAGTGTGTCTGGCTCCTATAATTCACCCCTCCACTTT	CSASVSGSYNSPLHF